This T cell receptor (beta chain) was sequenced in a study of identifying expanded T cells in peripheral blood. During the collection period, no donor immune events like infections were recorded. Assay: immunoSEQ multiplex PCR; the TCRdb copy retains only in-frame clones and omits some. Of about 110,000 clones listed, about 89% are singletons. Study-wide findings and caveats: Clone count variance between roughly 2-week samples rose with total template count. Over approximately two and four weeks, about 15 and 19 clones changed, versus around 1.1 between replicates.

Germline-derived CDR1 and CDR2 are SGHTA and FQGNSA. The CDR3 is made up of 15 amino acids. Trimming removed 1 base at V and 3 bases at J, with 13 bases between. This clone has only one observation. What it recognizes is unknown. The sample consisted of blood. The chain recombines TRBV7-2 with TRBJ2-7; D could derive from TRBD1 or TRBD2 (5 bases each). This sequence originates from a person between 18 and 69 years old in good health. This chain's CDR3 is CASSLGGSAGYEQYF. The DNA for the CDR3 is TGTGCCAGCAGCTTAGGGGGGAGCGCCGGCTACGAGCAGTACTTC.